This TCR beta chain was captured in a study of regulatory T cells in long-lasting Graves disease. Points from the study as a whole: Persistent Graves' disease cases displayed lower TCR diversity than newly diagnosed ones. Not thyroid tissue but only peripheral blood was studied.

This clonotype came up many times. Its specificity is not known. Documented time point: newly diagnosed GD, antithyroid drugs for less than 3 months. Researchers made the TCR library from RNA that was extracted from PBMCs. The authors built TCR beta libraries using iRepertoire HTBI primers and Arm-PCR of CDR3 regions. The authors' processing: Taken together, the samples had 55 to 65 TRBV and roughly 15 TRBJ segments identified. TCRdb recomputed calls from the multiplex PCR reads with MiXCR, one row per CDR3 protein. The V and J calls, along with clone size, are taken from TCRdb and not from the paper's own processing. Among about 430,000 distinct CDR3 sequences listed, 15% were seen once. The CDR3 loop spans 13 amino acids. Trimming at V came to 4 bases and at J to 4 bases, leaving 7 bases not matched to a gene. CDR1 is DFQATT and CDR2 is SNEGSKA in the germline V gene (reference sequence). The sample was also reused in another study, on T cells in Graves' hyperthyroidism and ophthalmopathy. In that study: The model predicted ophthalmopathy a median around 6.5 months before onset.

This TCR was sampled from a woman between 35 and 50 years old with Graves disease. The sequences come from peripheral blood mononuclear cells (PBMCs), collected at new diagnosis, from a patient treated with antithyroid drugs. The rearrangement joins TRBV20-1 to TRBJ2-7; 7 bases are a match to TRBD2. In DNA, the CDR3 is TGCAGTGCTACCGGGACTACGGGGTACGAGCAGTACTTC. As protein: CSATGTTGYEQYF.